What follows is one T cell receptor (beta chain) and its context. The data were obtained in a study of shared clonotypes between healthy human individuals. CD45RO-negative cells were positively selected for CCR7, leaving out terminally differentiated effector memory CD45RA+ cells. The protocol was immunoSEQ multiplex PCR, while the TCRdb copy is restricted to in-frame clones and leaves out a portion. In the table there are 2 million to 2.5 million clones, about 92% of which are singletons. Trimming removed 4 bases at V and 3 bases at J, with 13 bases between. Per the germline V gene, CDR1 is MNHNS and CDR2 is SASEGT. This CDR3 comprises 14 residues.

The chain links TRBV6-1 to TRBJ2-7; tentative D call: TRBD1 (6 bases). The TCR sequence derives from a man in his late teens or twenties in good health. Some clones in this sample may be carry-over from other donors' samples. The sequencing sample was made of naive CD8+ T cells from PBMCs. CDR3 in amino acids: CASSAVAGVYEQYF. Here the CDR3 DNA reads TGTGCCAGCAGTGCCGTGGCAGGGGTCTACGAGCAGTACTTC.